These 20 T cell receptor beta chains originate from one sample sequenced in a study of shared clonotypes between healthy human individuals. Some clones are missing from TCRdb's copy, which holds only in-frame ones; the method was immunoSEQ multiplex PCR. This sample has about 2 million clones; about 95% occur once, and the top ten carry roughly 0.13%. Source material: naive CD4+ T cells sorted from blood. Subset described: CD45RA+ positively selected. Receptors were obtained from a young man in good health.

The gene calls are TRBV28 and TRBJ1-1; a weak D match, TRBD1 (5 bases). Trimming left V 6 bases short and J 0 bases short, with 11 bases between. CDR3 length: 14 residues. The V gene's germline CDR1 is MDHEN and CDR2 SYDVKM. CDR3 residues: CASSLGAVNTEAFF. CDR3 DNA: TGTGCCAGCAGCTTAGGGGCGGTGAACACTGAAGCTTTCTTT.

This clone was counted ten times or more. The V and J genes are TRBV6-5 and TRBJ1-6; 8 bases are a match to TRBD1. This CDR3 is 16 amino acids long. The trim removed 6 bases at V and 10 bases at J, leaving 14 bases unmatched. Germline V CDR1 and CDR2: MNHEY, SVGAGI. The CDR3 bases are TGTGCCAGCAGGTACACCGACTGGACAGGGAAGTCACCCCTCCACTTT. Translating gives CASRYTDWTGKSPLHF.

The chain joins TRBV6-6 to TRBJ1-6, with a possible D match to TRBD1 (5 bases). Germline assignment: CDR1 MNHNY and CDR2 SVGAGI (reference sequence). Deletions cut 0 bases from V and 4 bases from J, with 10 bases between. CDR3 length equals 16 residues. CDR3 region: CASSYSTYRYNSPLHF. CDR3 in DNA: TGTGCCAGCAGTTACTCGACGTACAGGTATAATTCACCCCTCCACTTT.

CDR3 amino acids: CASSQAQGRANEKLFF. DNA of the CDR3: TGCGCCAGCAGCCAAGCGCAGGGGCGCGCTAATGAAAAACTGTTTTTT. J is TRBJ1-4 and V is TRBV4-1; possible D gene TRBD1, 6 bases. The CDR3 runs 16 residues. The V and J ends lost 1 base and 3 bases respectively, with 12 bases between them. Per germline, CDR1 MGHRA and CDR2 YSYEKL.

The J gene is TRBJ2-1, the V gene TRBV28, with TRBD2 matching over 12 bases. This CDR3 comprises 15 residues. V was clipped by 6 bases and J by 7 bases; unmatched bases: 7. Per germline, CDR1 MDHEN and CDR2 SYDVKM. The CDR3 spells CASSTTSGGNNEQFF. CDR3 DNA: TGTGCCAGCAGCACGACTAGCGGGGGTAATAATGAGCAGTTCTTC. Complete variable domain (other parts from reference TRBV28 and TRBJ2-1): DVKVTQSSRYLVKRTGEKVFLECVQDMDHENMFWYRQDPGLGLRLIYFSYDVKMKEKGDIPEGYSVSREKKERFSLILESASTNQTSMYLCASSTTSGGNNEQFFGPGTRLTVL.

This clone was found once. The chain recombines TRBV5-6 with TRBJ1-5; possibly TRBD1 for D (5 bases). V lost 2 bases, J lost 0 bases, and 9 bases lay in between. There are 15 residues in the CDR3. In germline, CDR1 is SGHDT, CDR2 YYEEEE. In DNA, the CDR3 is TGTGCCAGCAGCTTAAGACAGCGTAGCAATCAGCCCCAGCATTTT. Translated, it gives CASSLRQRSNQPQHF.

The rearrangement links TRBV9 to TRBJ1-5; D gene unclear. V gave up 4 bases and J gave up 4 bases, with 12 bases separating them. This CDR3 has 14 residues. Germline V gives CDR1 SGDLS, CDR2 YYNGEE. The CDR3 DNA follows: TGTGCCAGCAGCCCCTCCAGCGAAAATCAGCCCCAGCATTTT. The encoded protein is CASSPSSENQPQHF.

The chain combines TRBV18 with TRBJ1-3, with unresolved D. Germline CDR1 reads KGHSH; CDR2 reads LQKENI. The CDR3 runs to 16 residues. V was shortened by 0 bases and J by 0 bases, with 9 bases between the two germline ends. The CDR3 nucleotides are TGTGCCAGCTCACCACCGAACGCAGGCTCTGGAAACACCATATATTTT. As protein: CASSPPNAGSGNTIYF.

Notes on this clone: The sample holds other DNA sequences that translate to the same CDR3. This chain joins TRBV20-1 and TRBJ2-1, with no clear D. V dropped 0 bases and J dropped 6 bases, with 3 bases sitting between them. This CDR3 is built from 11 residues. Germline values: CDR1 DFQATT, CDR2 SNEGSKA (reference sequence). In nucleotides, the CDR3 is TGCAGTGCTAGAGATTCCAATGAGCAGTTCTTC. This gives the protein CSARDSNEQFF.

This chain connects TRBV10-3 to TRBJ2-3, with D tentatively TRBD1 (6 bases). The ends were cut back, 5 bases at V and 5 bases at J, with 20 bases in the middle. This CDR3 spans 16 amino acids. Germline V gene sequence: CDR1 ENHRY, CDR2 SYGVKD. The CDR3 DNA is TGTGCCATCAGTACGCAGGGGTTAAGCGTGCAAGATACGCAGTATTTT. Amino acid sequence: CAISTQGLSVQDTQYF.

V gene TRBV18 combines with J gene TRBJ1-1, with D uncertain. This CDR3 is built from 15 residues. V was trimmed by 1 base and J by 1 base, leaving 10 bases between them. Germline CDR1 is KGHSH and CDR2 is LQKENI. The CDR3 spells CASSPLELTNTEAFF. DNA of the CDR3: TGTGCCAGCTCACCACTGGAACTTACGAACACTGAAGCTTTCTTT.

DNA for the CDR3: TGTGCCAGCAGTTACTCGACCTTGGGTGGTAGTACCATATATTTT. Encoded protein: CASSYSTLGGSTIYF. The chain uses TRBV6-5 and TRBJ1-3; D gene unclear. From germline, CDR1 is MNHEY and CDR2 SVGAGI. Trimming removed 0 bases at V and 10 bases at J, with 16 bases between. The CDR3 loop spans 15 amino acids.

The V and J genes are TRBV30 and TRBJ1-4, with D possibly TRBD1 on 6 matching bases. The ends were cut back, 3 bases at V and 4 bases at J, with 9 bases in the middle. Per the germline V gene, CDR1 is GTSNPN and CDR2 is SVGIG (reference sequence). The CDR3 extends over 13 amino acids. Here the CDR3 DNA reads TGTGCCTGGAGGGGGGCAGGTAATGAAAAACTGTTTTTT. Amino acids: CAWRGAGNEKLFF.

With respect to this clone: Other DNA sequences in this specimen translate into the identical CDR3. The rearrangement uses TRBV5-1 and TRBJ1-1; D ambiguous. Trimming removed 0 bases from V and 5 bases from J, with 5 bases in between. The CDR3 is made up of 12 amino acids. From germline, CDR1 is SGHRS and CDR2 YFSETQ. The CDR3 DNA follows: TGCGCCAGCAGCTTGGTCGGGACTGAAGCTTTCTTT. Its protein is CASSLVGTEAFF.

This chain uses TRBV5-4 with TRBJ2-3, with 11 positions matching TRBD2. The CDR3 is 17 residues long. V gave up 3 bases and J gave up 0 bases; unmatched junction bases: 6. Looked up from germline, CDR1 is SGHNT and CDR2 is YYREEE (reference sequence). The DNA for the CDR3 is TGTGCCAGCAGCTCCAAACTAGCGGGGGCTAGCACAGATACGCAGTATTTT. This codes for CASSSKLAGASTDTQYF.

The count of this clone is one. This chain links TRBV28 with TRBJ1-1; D ambiguous. Trimming left V 5 bases short and J 6 bases short, with 13 bases between. CDR1 is MDHEN, CDR2 SYDVKM, per germline. This CDR3 has 13 amino acids. In nucleotides, the CDR3 is TGTGCCAGCAGTCTACGGCCCACCGCTGAAGCTTTCTTT. The encoded protein is CASSLRPTAEAFF.

In its sample, this clone was seen a few times. The chain combines TRBV25-1 with TRBJ2-7; maybe TRBD1 (5 bases). Germline V gene lookup returns CDR1 MGHDK and CDR2 SYGVNS. Trimming took 6 bases from V and 2 from J, leaving 11 bases between them. The CDR3 totals 13 residues. For the CDR3, the DNA is TGTGCCAGCAGCCCTGTGACAGCCTACGAGCAGTACTTC. Translating gives CASSPVTAYEQYF.

The V and J genes are TRBV18 and TRBJ1-3; 7 bases are shared with TRBD1. V was clipped by 5 bases and J by 1 base; unmatched bases: 2. The CDR3 sequence is 14 residues long. Germline loops: CDR1 KGHSH, CDR2 LQKENI. The CDR3 DNA sequence: TGTGCCAGCTCAGAACAGGGGTCTGGAAACACCATATATTTT. This codes for CASSEQGSGNTIYF.

The chain uses TRBV4-1 and TRBJ1-3, with 10 bases that match TRBD1. CDR1 MGHRA and CDR2 YSYEKL come from the germline V gene. This CDR3 comprises 19 residues. With 1 base clipped from V and 2 bases from J, the junction kept 11 bases outside the gene matches. The CDR3 DNA sequence: TGCGCCAGCAGCCAAGTTCGGACAGGGGGTGGTTCTCCTGGAAACACCATATATTTT. Translating it yields CASSQVRTGGGSPGNTIYF.

This chain uses TRBV28 with TRBJ2-7; 9 bases are shared with TRBD1. Germline loops: CDR1 MDHEN, CDR2 SYDVKM. V was pared by 6 bases and J by 4 bases, with 10 bases of the junction left unmatched. CDR3 size: 15 residues. The CDR3 is CASSRTGTGLYEQYF. The CDR3 DNA reads as TGTGCCAGCAGCCGTACCGGGACAGGGCTTTACGAGCAGTACTTC.